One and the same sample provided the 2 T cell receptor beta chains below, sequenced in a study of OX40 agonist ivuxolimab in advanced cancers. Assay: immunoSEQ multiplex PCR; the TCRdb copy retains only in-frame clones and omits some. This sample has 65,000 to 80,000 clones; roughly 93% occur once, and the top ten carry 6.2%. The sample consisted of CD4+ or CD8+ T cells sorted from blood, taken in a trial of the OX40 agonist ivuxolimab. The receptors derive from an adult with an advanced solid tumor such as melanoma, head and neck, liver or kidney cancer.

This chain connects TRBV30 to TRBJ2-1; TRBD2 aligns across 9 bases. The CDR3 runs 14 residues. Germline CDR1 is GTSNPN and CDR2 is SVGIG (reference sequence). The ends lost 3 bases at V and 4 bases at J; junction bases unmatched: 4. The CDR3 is CAWRAGGGYNEQFF. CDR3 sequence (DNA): TGTGCCTGGAGAGCGGGAGGAGGATACAATGAGCAGTTCTTC.

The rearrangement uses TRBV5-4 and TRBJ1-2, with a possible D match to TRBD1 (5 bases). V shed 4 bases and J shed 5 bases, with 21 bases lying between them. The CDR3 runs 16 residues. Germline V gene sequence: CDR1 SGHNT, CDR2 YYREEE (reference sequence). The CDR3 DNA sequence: TGTGCCAGCAGCACCGCCGGGACCCTGAGGGGTTATGGCTACACCTTC. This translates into CASSTAGTLRGYGYTF.